This entry is about one TCR beta chain. Its antigen is unknown. This entry is derived from a study of cytomegalovirus exposure and HLA in healthy donors. Study-wide results and caveats: Sequence variants that were highly shared formed a cluster that was likely a sequencing artifact. Association of 15,000 to 20,000 TCR beta sequences with HLA alleles was found at 0.05 false discovery rate in a later analysis.

CDR3 length: 14 residues. Germline CDR1 SGHVS, CDR2 FNYEAQ. The V end was cut by 8 bases, the J end by 2 bases, with 12 bases between. It was with 60 Vbeta and 13 Jbeta primers that the PCR ran. The assay was immunoSEQ multiplex PCR, and TCRdb's table has in-frame clones only and misses some. Its clone listing holds some 130,000 clones. The rearrangement uses TRBV7-6 and TRBJ2-2, with D possibly being TRBD2 (6 bases). The clonotype was recovered from a woman aged 40 to 50 in good health and CMV-seropositive. Sequencing was done on a sample of PBMCs. CDR3 DNA: TGTGCCAGCGAGCTAGCGATAAACACCGGGGAGCTGTTTTTT. Protein: CASELAINTGELFF.